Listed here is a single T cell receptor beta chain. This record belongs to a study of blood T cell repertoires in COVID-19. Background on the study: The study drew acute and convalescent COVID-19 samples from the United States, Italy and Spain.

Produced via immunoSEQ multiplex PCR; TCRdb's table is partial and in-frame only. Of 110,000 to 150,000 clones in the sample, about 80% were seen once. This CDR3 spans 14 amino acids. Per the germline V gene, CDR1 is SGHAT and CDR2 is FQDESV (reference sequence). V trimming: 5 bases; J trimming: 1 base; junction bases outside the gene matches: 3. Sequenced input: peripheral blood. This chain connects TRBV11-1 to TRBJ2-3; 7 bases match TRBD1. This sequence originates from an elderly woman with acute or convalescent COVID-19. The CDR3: CASSTTGGTDTQYF. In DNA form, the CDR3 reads TGTGCCAGCAGCACAACAGGGGGCACAGATACGCAGTATTTT.